Listed below are T cell receptor beta chains from one sample, sequenced in a study of cytomegalovirus exposure and HLA in healthy donors. The assay was immunoSEQ multiplex PCR, and TCRdb's table has in-frame clones only and misses some. This table holds some 120,000 clones, 15% found once. The sequencing input was PBMCs. The receptors come from a woman between 18 and 29 years old in good health and CMV-seronegative. Both conserved end residues are part of each CDR3. The order of the fields is D gene, V gene, clone size, J gene, CDR3 protein, CDR3 DNA. The D gene is left open where the match is weak. Not all rows give a size; the values are once, few, many and, for expanded clones, a class.

>TRBD1|TRBV9|NA|TRBJ1-1
CASTSTPGGNTEAFF
TGTGCCAGCACCTCAACCCCAGGGGGGAACACTGAAGCTTTCTTT
>TRBD1|TRBV7-2|few|TRBJ1-3
CASSSPTGDNGNTIYF
TGTGCCAGCAGCTCCCCGACAGGGGATAATGGAAACACCATATATTTT
>TRBD2|TRBV29-1|NA|TRBJ2-3
CSVGTSMDTQYF
TGCAGCGTCGGGACTAGCATGGATACGCAGTATTTT
>NA|TRBV15|few|TRBJ1-5
CATSGARSSGNQPQHF
TGTGCCACCAGCGGCGCGCGGAGTTCGGGCAATCAGCCCCAGCATTTT
>TRBD1|TRBV2|few|TRBJ1-5
CATRGAGMNQPQHF
TGTGCCACCAGGGGGGCAGGGATGAATCAGCCCCAGCATTTT
>TRBD1|TRBV4-1|few|TRBJ2-7
CASSHQGTGAYEQYF
TGCGCCAGCAGCCACCAGGGGACAGGAGCATACGAGCAGTACTTC
>NA|TRBV19|few|TRBJ1-5
CASSIRWAGGQPQHF
TGTGCCAGTAGTATCCGGTGGGCCGGCGGGCAGCCCCAGCATTTT
>NA|TRBV18|NA|TRBJ1-4
CASSRAGIPNEKLFF
TGTGCCAGCTCACGCGCAGGGATACCTAATGAAAAACTGTTTTTT
>TRBD1|TRBV10-3|few|TRBJ2-5
CATTQGSGETQYF
TGTGCCACGACACAGGGGTCGGGGGAGACCCAGTACTTC
>TRBD1|TRBV6-1|NA|TRBJ2-3
CASHGTGDTDTQYF
TGTGCCAGCCATGGGACAGGGGACACAGATACGCAGTATTTT
>NA|TRBV4-3|few|TRBJ1-2
CASSQESSAGNYGYTF
TGCGCCAGCAGCCAAGAGAGTTCGGCAGGTAACTATGGCTACACCTTC